The 28 T cell receptor beta chains below all came from one sample that was sequenced in a study of blood T cell repertoires in COVID-19. Assay: immunoSEQ multiplex PCR; the TCRdb copy retains only in-frame clones and omits some. The sample consists of about 250,000 clones, about 87% of them appearing once. Sequences were obtained from PBMCs or T cells enriched from blood (not recorded which). The source is a woman aged 45-65 years who had recovered from COVID-19.

CDR3 region: CSVSGGFYEQYF. CDR3 DNA sequence: TGCAGCGTTTCTGGGGGCTTTTACGAGCAGTACTTC. The gene calls are TRBV29-1 and TRBJ2-7; possible D gene TRBD1, 6 bases. Germline V gives CDR1 SQVTM, CDR2 ANQGSEA. The CDR3 is 12 residues long. The germline V and J ends were trimmed by 5 bases and 4 bases, with 12 bases remaining between them.

This clone has only a few counts. J is TRBJ1-2 and V is TRBV28, with 7 positions matching TRBD1. V shed 5 bases and J 6 bases; nucleotides not matched to a gene: 9. Per the germline V gene, CDR1 is MDHEN and CDR2 is SYDVKM. CDR3 size: 14 residues. The CDR3 nucleotides read TGTGCCAGCAGTCAAAGGGGGCCGCCGCATGGCTACACCTTC. Translation gives CASSQRGPPHGYTF.

The rearrangement joins TRBV6-5 to TRBJ1-5, with a weak D call TRBD1 (5 bases). The length of the CDR3 is 15 residues. V was pared by 6 bases and J by 0 bases, with 12 bases between. Germline V gene lookup returns CDR1 MNHEY and CDR2 SVGAGI. CDR3 in amino acids: CASRSAGVSNQPQHF. As DNA, the CDR3 is TGTGCCAGCAGGTCCGCGGGGGTTAGCAATCAGCCCCAGCATTTT.

The V gene is TRBV28, the J gene TRBJ1-3; 9 bases are shared with TRBD1. The CDR3 loop spans 14 amino acids. The V segment lost 7 bases and the J segment 5 bases; nucleotides outside the gene matches: 6. Germline loops: CDR1 MDHEN, CDR2 SYDVKM. CDR3 nucleotides: TGTGCCAGCAAGGAACAGGGGGCAAGAAACACCATATATTTT. As protein: CASKEQGARNTIYF.

The V and J genes are TRBV28 and TRBJ2-7; 7 positions match TRBD1. Germline V gene data show CDR1 as MDHEN and CDR2 as SYDVKM. The CDR3 has 15 residues. Unmatched junction bases numbered 8, after V lost 6 bases and J lost 0 bases. The CDR3 nucleotides are TGTGCCAGCAGCCCTACCGGGACAGCCTCCTACGAGCAGTACTTC. Amino acids: CASSPTGTASYEQYF.

The genes are TRBV14 and TRBJ2-7; 9 positions agree with TRBD2. Germline CDR1 is SGHDN and CDR2 is FVKESK. V gave up 1 base and J gave up 4 bases; unmatched junction bases: 8. This CDR3 is built from 16 residues. The CDR3 reads CASSQVIAGVGYEQYF. In DNA, the CDR3 is TGTGCCAGCAGCCAAGTTATAGCGGGAGTAGGGTACGAGCAGTACTTC.

The V and J genes are TRBV28 and TRBJ2-1; 8 bases are shared with TRBD2. The CDR3 is 16 residues long. Germline V gene sequence: CDR1 MDHEN, CDR2 SYDVKM. Germline trimming cut 1 base from V and 1 base from J; bases unmatched to any gene: 3. DNA of the CDR3: TGTGCCAGCAGTTTATCGATAGCGGGATCCTACAATGAGCAGTTCTTC. Translated: CASSLSIAGSYNEQFF.

In DNA form, the CDR3 reads TGTGCCAGCATGCTGACAGCTGCTATCAATCAGCCCCAGCATTTT. Translation: CASMLTAAINQPQHF. The J gene is TRBJ1-5, the V gene TRBV28; a possible D gene is TRBD1 (5 bases). Germline V gene lookup returns CDR1 MDHEN and CDR2 SYDVKM. The V end was cut by 7 bases, the J end by 3 bases, with 16 bases between. The CDR3 loop spans 15 amino acids.

This chain uses TRBV9 with TRBJ2-3, with 8 positions matching TRBD2. The CDR3 is 16 amino acids. The V and J ends lost 3 bases and 1 base, in that order; junction bases with no gene match: 7. From germline, CDR1 is SGDLS and CDR2 YYNGEE. CDR3 coding DNA: TGTGCCAGCAGCGCCGCCCACGGGAGGGGCACAGATACGCAGTATTTT. Residues: CASSAAHGRGTDTQYF.

This chain connects TRBV6-2 or TRBV6-3 to TRBJ1-2; 7 bases are a match to TRBD1. V dropped 2 bases and J dropped 4; count of bases not matched to a gene: 7. Germline-derived CDR1 and CDR2 are MNHEY and SVGEGT. CDR3 size: 15 residues. The chain's CDR3 is CASSYGTEDPYGYTF. In DNA form, the CDR3 reads TGTGCCAGCAGTTACGGGACAGAAGATCCCTATGGCTACACCTTC.

The CDR3 loop is CASSLTDKTEAFF. CDR3 in DNA: TGTGCCAGCAGCCTAACCGATAAAACTGAAGCTTTCTTT. V gene TRBV11-3 combines with J gene TRBJ1-1; D unresolved. V was trimmed by 5 bases and J by 5 bases, leaving 12 bases between them. The length of the CDR3 is 13 residues. The V gene's germline CDR1 is SGHNT and CDR2 YENEEA.

The chain recombines TRBV5-1 with TRBJ1-6; no firm D call. Germline loops: CDR1 SGHRS, CDR2 YFSETQ. The ends were cut back, 2 bases at V and 6 bases at J, with 9 bases in the middle. This CDR3 comprises 14 residues. The CDR3 loop is CASSLQQPNSPLHF. The CDR3 bases are TGCGCCAGCAGCTTACAACAGCCTAATTCACCCCTCCACTTT.

V gene TRBV25-1 combines with J gene TRBJ2-3, with 9 nucleotides matching TRBD2. Per the germline V gene, CDR1 is MGHDK and CDR2 is SYGVNS. The CDR3 consists of 15 residues. With 4 bases clipped from V and 9 bases from J, the junction kept 11 bases outside the gene matches. CDR3 nucleotides: TGTGCCAGCAGTGCCGCCGGGGGTAGCGGGAGAACGCAGTATTTT. Translating it yields CASSAAGGSGRTQYF.

This clone was picked up a small number of times. This chain uses TRBV18 with TRBJ1-5; D is possibly TRBD1 (5 bases). V lost 6 bases and J 3 bases, leaving 15 bases between the germline ends. CDR1 and CDR2 from the germline V gene are KGHSH and LQKENI. The CDR3 totals 15 residues. The CDR3 here is CASSTQTGDNQPQHF. The CDR3 DNA reads as TGTGCCAGCTCCACACAGACGGGGGACAATCAGCCCCAGCATTTT.

This chain uses TRBV5-1 with TRBJ1-2; a possible D gene is TRBD1 (6 bases). Germline CDR1 is SGHRS and CDR2 is YFSETQ. V lost 1 base to trimming and J lost 0 bases, with 10 bases between them. The CDR3 extends over 15 amino acids. The chain's CDR3 is CASSLLAGANYGYTF. The CDR3 DNA reads as TGCGCCAGCAGCTTGCTGGCAGGGGCTAACTATGGCTACACCTTC. Using reference TRBV5-1 and TRBJ1-2 for the parts outside the CDR3, the full variable domain is KAGVTQTPRYLIKTRGQQVTLSCSPISGHRSVSWYQQTPGQGLQFLFEYFSETQRNKGNFPGRFSGRQFSNSRSEMNVSTLELGDSALYLCASSLLAGANYGYTFGSGTRLTVV.

The chain carries TRBV10-3 and TRBJ2-7, with D maybe TRBD2 (6 bases). The CDR3 length is 14 residues. From germline, CDR1 is ENHRY and CDR2 SYGVKD. V lost 3 bases and J lost 4, with 13 bases in between. CDR3 residues: CAISDLGEDYEQYF. The CDR3 nucleotides are TGTGCCATCAGTGATTTAGGGGAGGATTACGAGCAGTACTTC.

This clone was counted a single time. This sequence joins TRBV7-2 and TRBJ1-1, with 10 bases matching TRBD1. Germline lookup yields CDR1 SGHTA and CDR2 FQGNSA. Trimming took 5 bases from V and 7 from J; bases not matched to a gene: 7. The CDR3 is 14 residues long. The CDR3 DNA reads TGTGCCAGCAGCGACGACAGGGGGCCTGTTGAAGCTTTCTTT. Translated: CASSDDRGPVEAFF.

V and J are TRBV7-8 and TRBJ2-1, with D perhaps matching TRBD2 (7 bases). V lost 5 bases, J lost 8 bases, and 28 bases lay in between. Germline assignment: CDR1 SGHVS and CDR2 FQNEAQ. There are 18 residues in the CDR3. The CDR3 loop is CASSPTGASDPGGHEQFF. The CDR3 region has the DNA TGTGCCAGCAGCCCAACGGGGGCTTCGGACCCCGGGGGGCATGAGCAGTTCTTC.

This clone was detected a few times. This rearrangement joins TRBV29-1 to TRBJ2-7; weak D call: TRBD2 (5 bases). The CDR3 sequence is 17 residues long. CDR1 is SQVTM, CDR2 ANQGSEA, per germline. Trimming pared 1 base from V and 4 bases from J, leaving 23 bases between. In nucleotides, the CDR3 is TGCAGCGTTGAAGTAGGGTCCCGGGCCACGGGGATATACGAGCAGTACTTC. Translated: CSVEVGSRATGIYEQYF.

The chain uses TRBV7-3 and TRBJ2-1, with D tentatively TRBD2 (6 bases). Germline V gives CDR1 SGHTA, CDR2 FQGTGA. The CDR3 spans 14 residues. V gave up 2 bases and J gave up 9 bases, with 14 bases separating them. This CDR3 is CASSLFAGSTEQFF. The DNA for the CDR3 is TGTGCCAGCAGCTTATTTGCGGGAAGTACTGAGCAGTTCTTC.

The J gene is TRBJ2-3, the V gene TRBV15, with D unclear. Trimming cost V 6 bases and J 6 bases, with 16 bases left between them. Germline values: CDR1 LNHNV, CDR2 YYDKDF (reference sequence). The CDR3 is 14 amino acids. The CDR3 here is CATRSKAPRDTQYF. CDR3 in DNA: TGTGCCACCAGGTCCAAAGCGCCTCGGGATACGCAGTATTTT.

In regard to this clone: Other DNA sequences within the sample encode an identical CDR3. J is TRBJ1-5 and V is TRBV28; the match to TRBD1 covers 8 bases. Germline V gene sequence: CDR1 MDHEN, CDR2 SYDVKM. V trimming: 1 base; J trimming: 5 bases; junction bases outside the gene matches: 4. The CDR3 consists of 15 residues. The CDR3 region has the DNA TGTGCCAGCAGTTTATCAGGGGGCAGTTATCAGCCCCAGCATTTT. This codes for CASSLSGGSYQPQHF.

J is TRBJ2-1 and V is TRBV29-1, with D maybe TRBD2 (6 bases). CDR1 is SQVTM, CDR2 ANQGSEA, per germline. V was cut by 4 bases and J by 7 bases, with 14 bases left in between. The CDR3 totals 13 residues. The CDR3 nucleotides are TGCAGCGTTGTAAGTTCCCTAGCGAATGAGCAGTTCTTC. Encoded protein: CSVVSSLANEQFF.

This clone was seen only once. The gene calls are TRBV5-8 and TRBJ2-2; D is uncertain. Germline CDR1 and CDR2: SGHTS and YDEGEE. Trimming left V 4 bases short and J 1 base short, with 11 bases between. This CDR3 has 15 residues. CDR3 nucleotides: TGTGCCAGCAGCCCCCTCCCGCGGAACACCGGGGAGCTGTTTTTT. Amino acids: CASSPLPRNTGELFF.

The chain has TRBV3-1 (or the pseudogene TRBV3-2) and TRBJ2-7; a weak D match, TRBD2 (5 bases). The length of the CDR3 is 14 residues. Germline V lookup: CDR1 LGHDT, CDR2 YNNKEL (reference sequence). Trimming removed 4 bases from V and 5 bases from J, with 15 bases in between. The CDR3, as DNA: TGTGCCAGCAGCCCAACCGGGGATAATAACGAGCAGTACTTC. Protein: CASSPTGDNNEQYF.

The chain has TRBV4-2 and TRBJ1-4; D unresolved. This CDR3 has 18 amino acids. Trimming removed 1 base at V and 0 bases at J, with 15 bases between. Germline V gene sequence: CDR1 LGHNA, CDR2 YNFKEQ. This CDR3 reads CASSQVLARGSTNEKLFF. CDR3 sequence (DNA): TGTGCCAGCAGCCAAGTTTTGGCAAGAGGGTCAACTAATGAAAAACTGTTTTTT.

This clone was recorded only once. The rearrangement uses TRBV30 and TRBJ2-1, with 8 positions matching TRBD2. Unmatched junction bases numbered 7, after V lost 2 bases and J lost 10 bases. This CDR3 is 13 amino acids long. Germline V gives CDR1 GTSNPN, CDR2 SVGIG (reference sequence). The CDR3 protein is CAWSLSWTSEQFF. For the CDR3, the DNA is TGTGCCTGGAGTCTTTCGTGGACTAGCGAGCAGTTCTTC.

The genes are TRBV9 and TRBJ2-1; 13 positions match TRBD2. Looked up from germline, CDR1 is SGDLS and CDR2 is YYNGEE. J gave up 5 bases and V 4 bases, and 6 bases lay outside the gene matches. The CDR3 extends over 16 amino acids. This CDR3 reads CASSSGLAGSDNEQFF. CDR3 coding DNA: TGTGCCAGCAGCTCGGGACTAGCGGGGTCCGACAATGAGCAGTTCTTC. The complete variable domain, with remaining parts taken from reference TRBV9 and TRBJ2-1, reads DSGVTQTPKHLITATGQRVTLRCSPRSGDLSVYWYQQSLDQGLQFLIQYYNGEERAKGNILERFSAQQFPDLHSELNLSSLELGDSALYFCASSSGLAGSDNEQFFGPGTRLTVL.